This T cell receptor beta chain was sequenced in a study of cytomegalovirus exposure and HLA in healthy donors. In the study overall: Of over 350 genotyped donors, roughly 80% grouped in the Caucasian-associated ancestry cluster.

For this clone: Its antigen is not known.

Germline CDR1 is SEHNR and CDR2 is FQNEAQ (reference sequence). V lost 5 bases and J lost 5; bases outside the gene matches: 5. CDR3 length: 16 residues. Findings and caveats of the study: Earlier results showed most TCR beta V segments being productive about 87% or about 30% of the time. Per published reports, the classifier diagnosed cytomegalovirus status with high specificity and sensitivity.

PCR used 60 Vbeta primers and 13 Jbeta primers. Here immunoSEQ multiplex PCR was the method, and the copy in TCRdb shows in-frame clones only, minus some. The sample has roughly 120,000 clones; around 80% are singletons. The chain combines TRBV7-9 with TRBJ2-2, with 13 bases fitting TRBD2. Material: PBMCs. The receptor was derived from a woman aged 18-29 years in good health and CMV-seronegative. In DNA, the CDR3 is TGTGCCAGCAGCCGCCCGACTAGCGGGGGGACCGGGGAGCTGTTTTTT. Its translation is CASSRPTSGGTGELFF.